This entry features one T cell receptor beta chain sequence. In the original processing: How many nucleated cells were present was estimated from reference gene primer amplification. Profiling relied on immunoSEQ multiplex PCR, and the TCRdb table lists in-frame clones only, not all of them. That table is the source of V, J and clone size, and D and trimming were worked out from the DNA. The data show more than 200,000 clones, more than 65% seen once. This sample stems from a study of blood T cell repertoires in COVID-19. Turning to the study itself: Italy, Spain and the United States were the sources of the convalescent and acute COVID-19 samples. In each case, the material was cDNA or gDNA derived from T cells, B-cell-depleted T cells, or PBMCs.

The CDR3 is made up of 13 amino acids. The germline gives CDR1 SNHLY, CDR2 FYNNEI. V was clipped by 7 bases and J by 4 bases, with 10 bases between them. The source is a woman aged 40 to 50 who had recovered from COVID-19. The chain uses TRBV2 and TRBJ2-2; no firm D call. The sequencing sample was made of peripheral blood. The CDR3 bases are TGTGCCAGCACCGGTCACTTCACCGGGGAGCTGTTTTTT. It yields the protein CASTGHFTGELFF.